This passage covers 10 T cell receptor beta chains from one sample sequenced in a study of T cell changes during pregnancy in multiple sclerosis. Clones were sequenced by immunoSEQ multiplex PCR, and TCRdb holds only the in-frame ones, with some missing. The sample carries approximately 60,000 clones, 93% recorded once. Sequences were derived from CD4+ T cells from peripheral blood mononuclear cells, sampled before pregnancy. These receptor sequences come from a female donor with multiple sclerosis, enrolled in a pregnancy study.

This rearrangement joins TRBV5-8 to TRBJ2-1; 10 positions match TRBD2. This CDR3 has 17 amino acids. The V gene's germline CDR1 is SGHTS and CDR2 YDEGEE. V lost 4 bases and J lost 5; bases outside the gene matches: 12. DNA for the CDR3: TGTGCCAGCAGCCCCCTACCAGCGGGAGGGGGCAACAATGAGCAGTTCTTC. This codes for CASSPLPAGGGNNEQFF.

This clone was counted only a few times. The rearrangement links TRBV13 to TRBJ1-1; perhaps TRBD1 as D (5 bases). The CDR3 contains 17 residues. V was shortened by 5 bases and J by 2 bases, with 21 bases between the two germline ends. CDR1 PRHDT and CDR2 FYEKMQ come from the germline V gene (reference sequence). For the CDR3, the DNA is TGTGCCAGCAGCCCTCGGTCGGGGGGAACGCGCAACACTGAAGCTTTCTTT. This sequence encodes CASSPRSGGTRNTEAFF.

This sequence joins TRBV11-3 and TRBJ2-5; 8 positions match TRBD1. Germline V CDR1 and CDR2: SGHNT, YENEEA. The trim removed 5 bases at V and 5 bases at J, leaving 7 bases unmatched. This CDR3 comprises 14 residues. DNA of the CDR3: TGTGCCAGCAGCCTGACAGGGGTCAGGGAGACCCAGTACTTC. It yields the protein CASSLTGVRETQYF.

The chain carries TRBV29-1 and TRBJ1-1, with D possibly matching TRBD1 (5 bases). The germline CDR1 and CDR2 sequences are SQVTM and ANQGSEA. The CDR3 totals 13 residues. Trimming pared 7 bases from V and 2 bases from J, leaving 14 bases between. Here the CDR3 reads CSALTALNTEAFF. The CDR3 bases are TGCAGCGCACTGACAGCCCTTAACACTGAAGCTTTCTTT.

The rearrangement links TRBV7-9 to TRBJ2-5; 8 bases align to TRBD2. Germline CDR1 and CDR2: SEHNR and FQNEAQ (reference sequence). This CDR3 comprises 17 residues. J gave up 5 bases and V 1 base, and 12 bases lay outside the gene matches. In nucleotides, the CDR3 is TGTGCCAGCAGCTTAGGAGAAACGGGAGGGAGGGGTGAGACCCAGTACTTC. This gives the protein CASSLGETGGRGETQYF.

J is TRBJ2-1 and V is TRBV6-5; TRBD2 aligns across 8 bases. Germline lookup yields CDR1 MNHEY and CDR2 SVGAGI. The V and J ends lost 6 bases and 8 bases, in that order; junction bases with no gene match: 12. This CDR3 comprises 15 residues. CDR3 bases: TGTGCCAGCAGACCGGGACTAGATATCTATTATGAGCAGTTCTTC. Its translation is CASRPGLDIYYEQFF.

The CDR3 sequence is CASSYRGLNEKLFF. The CDR3, as DNA: TGTGCCAGCAGTTACAGAGGGCTGAATGAAAAACTGTTTTTT. V gene TRBV6-6 combines with J gene TRBJ1-4; D is undetermined. CDR1 MNHNY and CDR2 SVGAGI come from the germline V gene (reference sequence). There are 14 residues in the CDR3. With 2 bases removed from V and 5 bases from J, the gap between germline ends came to 9 bases.

This clone has a handful of counts. J is TRBJ2-2 and V is TRBV7-2, with TRBD1 matching 8 bases. Germline V gene sequence: CDR1 SGHTA, CDR2 FQGNSA. CDR3 length: 15 residues. With 7 bases clipped from V and 2 bases from J, the junction kept 6 bases outside the gene matches. The CDR3 DNA reads TGTGCCAGCACCGCGGACAGGGTTAACACCGGGGAGCTGTTTTTT. The encoded protein is CASTADRVNTGELFF.

This clone appeared a single time. J is TRBJ2-5 and V is TRBV29-1, with TRBD1 matching 10 bases. The J call may be faulty, since TRBJ2-7 better matches the DNA end. Germline lookup yields CDR1 SQVTM and CDR2 ANQGSEA. The CDR3 consists of 12 residues. CDR3 DNA: TGCAGCGCGGGACAGGGGCGTTACGAGCAGTACTTC. It translates to CSAGQGRYEQYF.

The rearrangement links TRBV27 to TRBJ2-2, with D maybe TRBD1 (5 bases). Germline lookup yields CDR1 MNHEY and CDR2 SMNVEV (reference sequence). Trimming left V 2 bases short and J 4 bases short, with 14 bases between. The CDR3 covers 16 residues. The CDR3 is CASSLEARAGTGELFF. Here the CDR3 DNA reads TGTGCCAGCAGTTTAGAGGCCAGGGCAGGCACCGGGGAGCTGTTTTTT.